This TCR beta chain stems from a study of OX40 agonist ivuxolimab in advanced cancers. Study summary: Dose-escalation patients had hepatocellular carcinoma, melanoma, renal cell or head and neck cancer. Overall study findings and caveats: In general, CD8+ T cells held more expanded clones than CD4+ did, on average. At 0.1-3.0 mg/kg, partial responders had clonal expansion among the lowest observed.

V shed 4 bases and J shed 8 bases, with 17 bases lying between them. The CDR3 is made up of 15 amino acids. From germline, CDR1 is LGHNA and CDR2 YSLEER. As to this clone: The antigen is not known.

Sequencing was performed with immunoSEQ multiplex PCR; in TCRdb, only in-frame clones are kept and a portion is missing. This table has 50,000 or so clones, 60% to 85% appearing once. This specimen consisted of CD4+ or CD8+ T cells sorted from blood, obtained in a trial of the OX40 agonist ivuxolimab. This chain joins TRBV4-3 and TRBJ2-2; D uncertain. This receptor was identified in an adult with an advanced solid tumor such as melanoma, head and neck, liver or kidney cancer. The CDR3 DNA reads TGCGCCAGCAGCCGATCCTTGGGCCCTCGGGGGGAGCTGTTTTTT. Residues: CASSRSLGPRGELFF.